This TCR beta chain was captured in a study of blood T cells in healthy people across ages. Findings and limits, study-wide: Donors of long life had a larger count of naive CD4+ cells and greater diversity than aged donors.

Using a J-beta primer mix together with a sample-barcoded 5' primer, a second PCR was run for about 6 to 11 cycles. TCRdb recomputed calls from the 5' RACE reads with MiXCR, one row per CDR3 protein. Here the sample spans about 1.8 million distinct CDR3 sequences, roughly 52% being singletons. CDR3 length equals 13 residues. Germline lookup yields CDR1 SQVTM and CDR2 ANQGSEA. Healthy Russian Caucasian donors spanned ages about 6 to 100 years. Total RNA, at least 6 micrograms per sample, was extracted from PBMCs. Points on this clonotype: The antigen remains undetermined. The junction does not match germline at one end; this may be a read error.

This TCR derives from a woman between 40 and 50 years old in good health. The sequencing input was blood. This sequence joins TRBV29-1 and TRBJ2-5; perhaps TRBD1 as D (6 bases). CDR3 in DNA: TGCAGCGTTGAAGGGACAGCGCAAGAGGCCCAGTACTTC. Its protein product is CSVEGTAQEAQYF.